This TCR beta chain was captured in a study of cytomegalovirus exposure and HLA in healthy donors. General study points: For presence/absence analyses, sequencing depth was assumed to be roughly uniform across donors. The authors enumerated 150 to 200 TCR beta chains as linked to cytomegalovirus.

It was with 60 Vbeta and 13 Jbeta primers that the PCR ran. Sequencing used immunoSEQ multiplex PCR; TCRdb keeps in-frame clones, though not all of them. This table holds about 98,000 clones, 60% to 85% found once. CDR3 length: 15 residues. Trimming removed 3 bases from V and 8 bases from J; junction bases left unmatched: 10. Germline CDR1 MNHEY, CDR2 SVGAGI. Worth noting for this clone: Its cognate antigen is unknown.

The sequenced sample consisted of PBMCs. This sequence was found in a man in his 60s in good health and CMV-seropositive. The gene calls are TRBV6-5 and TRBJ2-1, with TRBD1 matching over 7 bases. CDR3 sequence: CASSYAGGAKHEQFF. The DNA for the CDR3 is TGTGCCAGCAGTTATGCAGGGGGTGCCAAACATGAGCAGTTCTTC.